This T cell receptor (beta chain) was sequenced during a study of T cells in tuberculosis. Time point noted: new active TB diagnosis, blood taken before or within 7 days of starting treatment. The data were produced by immunoSEQ multiplex PCR, yet TCRdb's version contains in-frame clones alone and is incomplete. Among about 49,000 clones listed, over 90% were seen once. Germline-derived CDR1 and CDR2 are MNHNY and SVGAGI (reference sequence). Losses at the gene ends were 4 bases for V and 4 bases for J; bases not matched to a gene: 7. The CDR3 has 16 residues. The specimen comprised PBMCs, sampled at tuberculosis diagnosis. The sequence was obtained from an adult with tuberculosis. J is TRBJ1-5 and V is TRBV6-6; 10 nucleotides match TRBD1. DNA of the CDR3: TGTGCCAGCAGTTCCCGACAGGGGGCTCTAAATCAGCCCCAGCATTTT. It is translated as CASSSRQGALNQPQHF.